This T cell receptor (beta chain) emerged from a study of Ad26.COV2.S vaccination and SARS-CoV-2 variants. On the study more broadly: Each vaccinee took Ad26.COV2.S intramuscularly, once or twice 56 days apart.

J lost 0 bases, V lost 2 bases, and 4 bases had no gene match. The CDR3 loop spans 17 amino acids. CDR1 SEHNR and CDR2 FQNEAQ come from the germline V gene (reference sequence). Treatment indicated: around 19 received Ad26.COV2.S at low or high dose, single or two shots; about five received placebo; per-sample allocation not given. The samples date from day 63 after the first vaccine or placebo injection. A word on this clone: The antigen remains unidentified.

Sequencing used immunoSEQ multiplex PCR; TCRdb keeps in-frame clones, though not all of them. The sample consists of 250,000 to 300,000 clones, 80% to 90% of them appearing once. The study, taken as a whole, reports: Post-vaccination spike-specific CD8+ and CD4+ T cell responses reportedly had substantial breadth.

The gene calls are TRBV7-9 and TRBJ2-2; 9 nucleotides align to TRBD1. Sequenced material: peripheral blood, taken in a trial of Ad26.COV2.S vaccine versus placebo. This sequence originates from a person aged 18-60 years who received the Ad26.COV2.S COVID-19 vaccine or a placebo. This CDR3 reads CASSLRGQGTNTGELFF. Here the CDR3 DNA reads TGTGCCAGCAGCTTAAGGGGACAGGGTACGAACACCGGGGAGCTGTTTTTT.